This T cell receptor (beta chain) was identified in a study of cytomegalovirus exposure and HLA in healthy donors. Across the study: A data release that came early held 80 million or so unique TCRs from HLA-typed donors.

This clone was detected a few times. Antigen unknown. In the PCR, 60 Vbeta and 13 Jbeta primers were used. Clones were read by immunoSEQ multiplex PCR, and TCRdb kept only the in-frame ones, dropping some. In the table there are about 150,000 clones, roughly 72% of which are singletons. With V trimmed by 2 bases and J by 3 bases, 5 bases remained unmatched. This CDR3 contains 18 residues. Germline assignment: CDR1 ENHRY and CDR2 SYGVKD. Points from the study as a whole: Data from an earlier analysis indicated that most TCR beta V segments were productive either about 90% or about 30% of the time. It was shown in a later analysis that HLA-associated TCR beta chains were more clonally expanded than other, equally common chains. Excluded: some indistinguishable V segments such as TRBV6-2 and TRBV6-3.

Sequenced sample: PBMCs. The V call is TRBV10-3, the J call TRBJ2-3; TRBD2 agrees at 16 bases. The receptor was derived from a man in his forties in good health and CMV-seronegative. CDR3: CAISEDGTSGGATDTQYF. Written as DNA, the CDR3 is TGTGCCATCAGTGAGGACGGGACTAGCGGGGGGGCAACAGATACGCAGTATTTT.